This T cell receptor (beta chain) is drawn from a study of early T cells in non-severe SARS-CoV-2 infection. General study findings and limits: There was a bias toward anti-spike CD8 responses in VDJdb matching, which missed private and CD4 specificities.

Trimming shortened V by 4 bases and J by 5 bases, and 13 bases separated the two germline ends. CDR3 length: 14 residues. In germline, CDR1 is SGHRS, CDR2 YFSETQ. One entry per CDR3 protein, called by TCRdb with MiXCR from the 5' RACE reads. Of approximately 83,000 distinct CDR3 sequences in the sample, more than 13% are singletons; the top ten hold under 4%. As concerns this clonotype: Its antigen is not known.

This TCR was recovered from an adult who was a healthcare worker with PCR-confirmed SARS-CoV-2 infection or an uninfected control (not recorded which). This chain connects TRBV5-1 to TRBJ2-1; weak D call: TRBD1 (6 bases). The sample taken for sequencing was whole blood. The CDR3 nucleotides read TGCGCCAGCAGCGCGACAGGTATAGACAATGAGCAGTTCTTC. Translated, it gives CASSATGIDNEQFF. Full variable domain (missing parts from reference TRBV5-1 and TRBJ2-1): KAGVTQTPRYLIKTRGQQVTLSCSPISGHRSVSWYQQTPGQGLQFLFEYFSETQRNKGNFPGRFSGRQFSNSRSEMNVSTLELGDSALYLCASSATGIDNEQFFGPGTRLTVL.